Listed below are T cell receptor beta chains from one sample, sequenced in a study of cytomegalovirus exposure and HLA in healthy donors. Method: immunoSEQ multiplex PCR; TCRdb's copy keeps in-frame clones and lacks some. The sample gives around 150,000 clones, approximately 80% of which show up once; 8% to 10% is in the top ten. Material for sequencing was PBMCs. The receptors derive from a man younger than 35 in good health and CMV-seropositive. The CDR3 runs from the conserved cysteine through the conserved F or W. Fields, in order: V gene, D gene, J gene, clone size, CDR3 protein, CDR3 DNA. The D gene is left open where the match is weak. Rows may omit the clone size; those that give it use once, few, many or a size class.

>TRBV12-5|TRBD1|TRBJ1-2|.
CASGLGVGTDYGYTF
TGTGCTAGTGGTTTGGGGGTTGGGACAGACTATGGCTACACCTTC
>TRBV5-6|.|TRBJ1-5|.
CASSLGGVRQPQHF
TGTGCCAGCAGCTTGGGGGGGGTTCGTCAGCCCCAGCATTTT
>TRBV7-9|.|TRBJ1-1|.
CASSSDREAFF
TGTGCCAGCAGCTCCGACAGGGAAGCTTTCTTT
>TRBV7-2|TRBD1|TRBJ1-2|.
CASSLVQGDGYTF
TGTGCCAGCAGCTTAGTCCAGGGGGATGGCTACACCTTC
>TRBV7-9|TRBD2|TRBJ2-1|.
CASSSPTSAYNEQFF
TGTGCCAGCAGCTCTCCGACTAGCGCGTACAATGAGCAGTTCTTC
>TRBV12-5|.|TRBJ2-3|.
CASGLYLAQYF
TGTGCTAGTGGCCTGTACCTGGCACAGTATTTT
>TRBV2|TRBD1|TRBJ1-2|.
CASDLEGQQSPGQGVHGYTF
TGTGCCAGCGACTTGGAGGGTCAGCAGTCCCCAGGACAGGGTGTGCATGGCTACACCTTC
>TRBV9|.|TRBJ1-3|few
CASSVGSSGNTIYF
TGTGCCAGCAGCGTCGGGTCCTCTGGAAACACCATATATTTT
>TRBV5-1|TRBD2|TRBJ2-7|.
CASSLQTSSDEQYF
TGCGCCAGCAGCTTACAGACTAGCTCCGACGAGCAGTACTTC
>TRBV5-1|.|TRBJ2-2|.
CASSLGSANTGELFF
TGCGCCAGCAGCTTGGGTAGCGCGAACACCGGGGAGCTGTTTTTT
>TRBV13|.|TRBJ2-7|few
CASSSTVFPYEQYF
TGTGCCAGCAGCTCCACAGTATTTCCCTACGAGCAGTACTTC
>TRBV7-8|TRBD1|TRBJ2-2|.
CASSVRDRGTGELFF
TGTGCCAGCAGCGTTAGGGACAGGGGGACCGGGGAGCTGTTTTTT
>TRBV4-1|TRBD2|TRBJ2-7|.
CASSQDMGRDQPEQYF
TGCGCCAGCAGCCAAGATATGGGGAGGGACCAGCCCGAGCAGTACTTC
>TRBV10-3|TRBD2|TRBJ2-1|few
CAISEGASGGANEQFF
TGTGCCATCAGTGAAGGTGCTAGCGGGGGGGCCAATGAGCAGTTCTTC
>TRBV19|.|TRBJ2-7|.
CASSNRDNSYEQYF
TGTGCCAGTAGTAACCGGGACAACTCCTACGAGCAGTACTTC
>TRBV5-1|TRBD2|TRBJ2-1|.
CASSYQAGEFDEQFF
TGCGCCAGCAGCTACCAAGCGGGAGAGTTCGATGAGCAGTTCTTC
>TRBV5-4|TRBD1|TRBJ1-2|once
CASSFRALGQGKPNYGYTF
TGTGCCAGCAGCTTCCGAGCTCTGGGACAGGGAAAACCTAACTATGGCTACACCTTC
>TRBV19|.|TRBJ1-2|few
CASSTDRLYGYTF
TGTGCCAGTAGTACAGACAGACTCTATGGCTACACCTTC
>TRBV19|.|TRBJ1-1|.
CASSILYQGNTEAFF
TGTGCCAGTAGTATACTCTATCAGGGGAACACTGAAGCTTTCTTT
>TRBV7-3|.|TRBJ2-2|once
CASSFAGWQTKTLNTGELFF
TGTGCCAGCAGCTTCGCGGGGTGGCAGACCAAAACCCTCAACACCGGGGAGCTGTTTTTT
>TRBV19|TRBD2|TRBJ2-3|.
CATQAGADTQYF
TGTGCCACCCAAGCGGGGGCAGATACGCAGTATTTT
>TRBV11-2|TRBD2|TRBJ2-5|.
CASSLAAGRGVAETQYF
TGTGCCAGCAGCTTAGCGGCCGGGAGGGGCGTTGCAGAGACCCAGTACTTC